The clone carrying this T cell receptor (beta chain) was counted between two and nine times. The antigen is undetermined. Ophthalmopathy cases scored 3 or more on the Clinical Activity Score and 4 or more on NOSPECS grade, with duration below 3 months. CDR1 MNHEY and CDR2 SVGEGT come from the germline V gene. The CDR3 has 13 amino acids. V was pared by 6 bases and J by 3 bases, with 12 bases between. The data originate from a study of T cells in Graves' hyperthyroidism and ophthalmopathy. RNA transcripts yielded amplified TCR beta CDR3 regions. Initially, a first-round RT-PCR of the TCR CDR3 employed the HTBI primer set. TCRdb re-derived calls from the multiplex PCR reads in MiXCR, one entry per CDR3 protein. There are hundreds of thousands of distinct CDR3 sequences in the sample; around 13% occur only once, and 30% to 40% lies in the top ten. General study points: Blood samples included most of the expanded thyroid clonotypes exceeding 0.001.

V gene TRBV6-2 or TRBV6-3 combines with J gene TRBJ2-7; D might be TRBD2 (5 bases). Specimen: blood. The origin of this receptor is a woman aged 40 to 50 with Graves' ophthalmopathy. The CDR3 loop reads CASRGLAGYEQYF. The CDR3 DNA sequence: TGTGCCAGCAGAGGACTGGCGGGCTACGAGCAGTACTTC.